This TCR beta chain was found in a study of T cell changes during pregnancy in multiple sclerosis. The repertoire was sequenced with immunoSEQ multiplex PCR; TCRdb's copy has only in-frame clones and lacks some. The profile shows 40,000 to 60,000 clones, approximately 94% of them singletons. The trim removed 4 bases at V and 2 bases at J, leaving 4 bases unmatched. Germline loops: CDR1 SNHLY, CDR2 FYNNEI. CDR3 length: 14 amino acids. The sample here was CD4+ T cells from peripheral blood mononuclear cells, taken before pregnancy. This TCR was recovered from a female donor with multiple sclerosis, enrolled in a pregnancy study. The chain has TRBV2 and TRBJ1-1, with TRBD1 matching 7 bases. As DNA, the CDR3 is TGTGCCAGCAGTGTGGGACAGCCTAACACTGAAGCTTTCTTT. It specifies CASSVGQPNTEAFF.